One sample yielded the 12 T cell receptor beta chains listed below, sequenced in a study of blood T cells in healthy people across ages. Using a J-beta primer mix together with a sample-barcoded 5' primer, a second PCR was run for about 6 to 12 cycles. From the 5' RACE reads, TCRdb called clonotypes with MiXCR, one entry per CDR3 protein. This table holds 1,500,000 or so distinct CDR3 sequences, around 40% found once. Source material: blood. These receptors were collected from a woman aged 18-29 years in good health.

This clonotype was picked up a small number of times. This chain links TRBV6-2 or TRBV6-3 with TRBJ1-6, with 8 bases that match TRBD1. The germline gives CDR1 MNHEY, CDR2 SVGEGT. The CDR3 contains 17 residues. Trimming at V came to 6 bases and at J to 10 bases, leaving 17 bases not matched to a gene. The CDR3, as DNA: TGTGCCAGCAGCCGACCCCTCCGACAGGGGACTGGCTCACCCCTCCACTTT. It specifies CASSRPLRQGTGSPLHF.

CDR3: CASSQDRDRSYEQYF. In DNA form, the CDR3 reads TGCGCCAGCAGCCAAGACAGGGACAGAAGCTACGAGCAGTACTTC. This chain uses TRBV4-3 with TRBJ2-7; 7 bases match TRBD1. Germline V lookup: CDR1 LGHNA, CDR2 YSLEER. J was trimmed by 3 bases and V by 0 bases; bases with no gene match: 5. The CDR3 has 15 residues.

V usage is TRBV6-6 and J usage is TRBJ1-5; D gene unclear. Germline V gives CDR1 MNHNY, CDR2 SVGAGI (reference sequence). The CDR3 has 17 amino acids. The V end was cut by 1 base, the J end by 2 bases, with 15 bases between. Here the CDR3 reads CASSYFGSAMGNQPQHF. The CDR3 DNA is TGTGCCAGCAGTTACTTTGGATCGGCGATGGGCAATCAGCCCCAGCATTTT.

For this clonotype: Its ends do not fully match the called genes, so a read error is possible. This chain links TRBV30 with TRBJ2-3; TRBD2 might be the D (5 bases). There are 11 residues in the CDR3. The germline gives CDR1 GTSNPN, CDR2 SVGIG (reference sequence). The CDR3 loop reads CAGSVRGTQYF. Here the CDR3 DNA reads TGTGCCGGGAGTGTCCGGGGTACGCAGTATTTT.

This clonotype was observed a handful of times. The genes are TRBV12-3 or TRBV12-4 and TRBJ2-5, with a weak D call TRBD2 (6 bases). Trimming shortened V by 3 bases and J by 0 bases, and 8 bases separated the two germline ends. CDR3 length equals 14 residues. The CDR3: CASSFAGYQETQYF. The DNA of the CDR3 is TGTGCCAGCAGTTTCGCGGGGTACCAAGAGACCCAGTACTTC.

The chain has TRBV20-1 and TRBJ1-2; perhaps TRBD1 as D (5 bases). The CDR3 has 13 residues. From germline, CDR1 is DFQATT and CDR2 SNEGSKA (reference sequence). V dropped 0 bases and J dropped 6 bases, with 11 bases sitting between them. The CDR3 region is CSARDQGYDGYTF. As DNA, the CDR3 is TGCAGTGCTAGAGACCAGGGTTACGATGGCTACACCTTC.

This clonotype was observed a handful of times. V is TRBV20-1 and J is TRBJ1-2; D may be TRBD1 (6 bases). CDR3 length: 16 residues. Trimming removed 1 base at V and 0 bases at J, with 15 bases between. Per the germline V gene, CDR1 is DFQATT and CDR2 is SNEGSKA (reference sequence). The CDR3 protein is CSARVISGATNYGYTF. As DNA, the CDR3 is TGCAGTGCTAGAGTTATATCGGGGGCGACTAACTATGGCTACACCTTC.

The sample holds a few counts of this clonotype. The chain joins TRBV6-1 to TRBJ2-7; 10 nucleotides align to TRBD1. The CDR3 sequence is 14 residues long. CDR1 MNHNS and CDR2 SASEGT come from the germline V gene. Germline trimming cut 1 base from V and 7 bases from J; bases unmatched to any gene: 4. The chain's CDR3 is CASSEGTGGEEQYF. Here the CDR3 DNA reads TGTGCCAGCAGTGAAGGGACAGGGGGAGAGGAGCAGTACTTC.

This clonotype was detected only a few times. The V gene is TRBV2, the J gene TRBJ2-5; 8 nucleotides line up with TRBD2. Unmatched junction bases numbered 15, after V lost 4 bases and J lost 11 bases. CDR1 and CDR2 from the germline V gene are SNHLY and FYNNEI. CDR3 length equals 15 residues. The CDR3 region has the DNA TGTGCCAGCAGTGTGGACTCGGCGGGGGGCAATGAGCAGTACTTC. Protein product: CASSVDSAGGNEQYF.

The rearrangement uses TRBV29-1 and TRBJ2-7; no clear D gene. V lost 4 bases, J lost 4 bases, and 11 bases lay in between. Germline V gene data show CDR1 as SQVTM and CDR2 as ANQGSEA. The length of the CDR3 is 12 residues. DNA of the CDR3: TGCAGCGTTGGTGCGGTCCGTTACGAGCAGTACTTC. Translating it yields CSVGAVRYEQYF.

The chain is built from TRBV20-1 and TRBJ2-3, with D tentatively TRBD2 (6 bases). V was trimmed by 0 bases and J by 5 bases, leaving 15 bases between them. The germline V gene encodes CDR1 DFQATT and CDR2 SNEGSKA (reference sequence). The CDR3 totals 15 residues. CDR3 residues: CSARDLDGSLDTQYF. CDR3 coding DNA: TGCAGTGCTAGAGATCTTGACGGGAGTCTAGATACGCAGTATTTT.

The CDR3 sequence is CSVAGARNSPLHF. Here the CDR3 DNA reads TGCAGCGTGGCGGGAGCCAGAAATTCACCCCTCCACTTT. The V gene is TRBV29-1, the J gene TRBJ1-6; the D is unclear. The CDR3 has 13 amino acids. Germline V gene data show CDR1 as SQVTM and CDR2 as ANQGSEA. Trimming removed 6 bases at V and 7 bases at J, with 13 bases between.